A single sample gave rise to the 25 T cell receptor beta chains below, sequenced in a study of blood T cell repertoires in COVID-19. The protocol was immunoSEQ multiplex PCR, while the TCRdb copy is restricted to in-frame clones and leaves out a portion. The data contain some 400,000 clones, around 90% of them singletons. The sequenced material came from peripheral blood. All receptors come from a human donor in a cohort sampled during active COVID-19.

In DNA, the CDR3 is TGCAGCGTTGACCCCCCGACGGACAGGGATCGGATGGGCTATGGCTACACCTTC. It is translated as CSVDPPTDRDRMGYGYTF. The chain links TRBV29-1 to TRBJ1-2, with 8 bases matching TRBD1. The CDR3 runs to 18 residues. V shed 3 bases and J 4 bases; nucleotides not matched to a gene: 19. In germline, CDR1 is SQVTM, CDR2 ANQGSEA.

The chain has TRBV11-3 and TRBJ2-1; 8 bases agree with TRBD2. With 1 base clipped from V and 1 base from J, the junction kept 15 bases outside the gene matches. Per the germline V gene, CDR1 is SGHNT and CDR2 is YENEEA. This CDR3 region has 20 residues. The CDR3 loop reads CASSLGSGSSTFESYNEQFF. CDR3 DNA sequence: TGTGCCAGCAGCTTAGGGAGCGGGAGTTCAACGTTCGAATCCTACAATGAGCAGTTCTTC.

CDR3 sequence (DNA): TGTGCCAGCTCCCCCGCCGGGATTTCCAACGAGCAGTACTTC. Translated, it gives CASSPAGISNEQYF. The rearrangement links TRBV18 to TRBJ2-7, with TRBD2 as a possible D gene (5 bases). CDR3 size: 14 residues. Germline V CDR1 and CDR2: KGHSH, LQKENI. V was cut by 6 bases and J by 5 bases, with 17 bases left in between. The entire variable domain, with the rest obtained from reference TRBV18 and TRBJ2-7, is as follows: NAGVMQNPRHLVRRRGQEARLRCSPMKGHSHVYWYRQLPEEGLKFMVYLQKENIIDESGMPKERFSAEFPKEGPSILRIQQVVRGDSAAYFCASSPAGISNEQYFGPGTRLTVT.

V usage is TRBV30 and J usage is TRBJ2-6; D perhaps matches TRBD2 (6 bases). The CDR3 length is 14 residues. Trimming cost V 4 bases and J 0 bases, with 7 bases left between them. Germline V gene data show CDR1 as GTSNPN and CDR2 as SVGIG (reference sequence). The CDR3, as DNA: TGTGCCTGGAACGGGGGCTCTGGGGCCAACGTCCTGACTTTC. Translating it yields CAWNGGSGANVLTF.

This sequence joins TRBV7-9 and TRBJ2-7; D gene uncertain. V shed 4 bases and J shed 6 bases, with 10 bases lying between them. The CDR3 length is 12 residues. CDR1 and CDR2 from the germline V gene are SEHNR and FQNEAQ (reference sequence). CDR3 protein: CASSSKTGEQYF. CDR3 nucleotide sequence: TGTGCCAGCAGCTCCAAGACTGGCGAGCAGTACTTC.

V gene TRBV5-1 combines with J gene TRBJ2-7; 7 nucleotides align to TRBD2. V gave up 2 bases and J gave up 0 bases; unmatched junction bases: 5. Germline assignment: CDR1 SGHRS and CDR2 YFSETQ. The CDR3 length is 15 residues. CDR3 residues: CASSFGGLNSYEQYF. CDR3 sequence (DNA): TGCGCCAGCAGCTTCGGGGGACTAAACTCCTACGAGCAGTACTTC.

The rearrangement links TRBV11-2 to TRBJ1-3; 7 nucleotides align to TRBD1. With 0 bases clipped from V and 8 bases from J, the junction kept 10 bases outside the gene matches. The germline CDR1 and CDR2 sequences are SGHAT and FQNNGV. CDR3 length: 16 amino acids. The CDR3 sequence is CASSLEPRGRYDTIYF. The CDR3 nucleotides are TGTGCCAGCAGCTTAGAACCCAGGGGGAGATACGACACCATATATTTT.

The chain uses TRBV19 and TRBJ1-5; possible D gene TRBD1, 6 bases. Germline lookup yields CDR1 LNHDA and CDR2 SQIVND (reference sequence). This CDR3 region has 14 residues. Trimming took 6 bases from V and 5 from J, leaving 14 bases between them. DNA of the CDR3: TGTGCCAGTAGCACCACAGGGTTGGATCAGCCCCAGCATTTT. Amino acid sequence: CASSTTGLDQPQHF.

The chain joins TRBV10-3 to TRBJ1-2; 10 bases agree with TRBD1. Germline loops: CDR1 ENHRY, CDR2 SYGVKD. With 0 bases clipped from V and 8 bases from J, the junction kept 6 bases outside the gene matches. This CDR3 has 15 residues. This CDR3 reads CAISESGTGEEGYTF. The CDR3 nucleotides read TGTGCCATCAGTGAGTCGGGGACAGGGGAGGAAGGCTACACCTTC.

This clone came up once. This chain links TRBV9 with TRBJ2-7; 9 bases align to TRBD2. The V gene's germline CDR1 is SGDLS and CDR2 YYNGEE. Trimming removed 2 bases from V and 7 bases from J; junction bases left unmatched: 13. The CDR3 is 16 amino acids. The CDR3: CASSVSPSGARGEQYF. For the CDR3, the DNA is TGTGCCAGCAGCGTCTCCCCTAGCGGGGCTCGGGGAGAGCAGTACTTC.

The chain carries TRBV19 and TRBJ1-2; D is undetermined. The CDR3 covers 14 residues. V was trimmed by 4 bases and J by 0 bases, leaving 9 bases between them. Per germline, CDR1 LNHDA and CDR2 SQIVND (reference sequence). The CDR3, as DNA: TGTGCCAGTAGTAGTTCAGTATCTAACTATGGCTACACCTTC. Protein: CASSSSVSNYGYTF.

DNA for the CDR3: TGTGCCAGCAGCGTAGGGGCGGGACAGACCTCTGGAAACACCATATATTTT. This translates into CASSVGAGQTSGNTIYF. The chain combines TRBV9 with TRBJ1-3; 7 bases line up with TRBD1. There are 17 residues in the CDR3. The germline V gene has CDR1 SGDLS and CDR2 YYNGEE. Losses at the gene ends were 0 bases for V and 0 bases for J; bases not matched to a gene: 6.

This chain uses TRBV2 with TRBJ1-2; 8 bases are shared with TRBD1. The CDR3 consists of 15 residues. The ends lost 4 bases at V and 5 bases at J; junction bases unmatched: 9. Germline values: CDR1 SNHLY, CDR2 FYNNEI. CDR3 protein: CASSVIQGATYGYTF. CDR3 bases: TGTGCCAGCAGTGTGATTCAGGGGGCGACATATGGCTACACCTTC.

J is TRBJ2-2 and V is TRBV11-2; 10 bases are shared with TRBD2. Germline V CDR1 and CDR2: SGHAT, FQNNGV. The CDR3 is 15 residues long. With 4 bases clipped from V and 1 base from J, the junction kept 0 bases outside the gene matches. The CDR3 nucleotides read TGTGCCAGCAGCTGGACTAGCGGGAACACCGGGGAGCTGTTTTTT. It specifies CASSWTSGNTGELFF.

The gene calls are TRBV10-2 and TRBJ1-4; D is possibly TRBD1 (6 bases). Deletions cut 11 bases from V and 5 bases from J, with 12 bases between. The CDR3 extends over 12 amino acids. Germline V lookup: CDR1 WSHSY, CDR2 SAAADI. The CDR3 sequence is CAPGGPNEKLFF. DNA of the CDR3: TGCGCCCCCGGGGGGCCGAATGAAAAACTGTTTTTT.

CDR3 amino acids: CASSVGNSLYYNEQFF. The CDR3 nucleotides are TGTGCCAGCAGCGTAGGGAATAGCCTTTATTACAATGAGCAGTTCTTC. The chain couples TRBV9 to TRBJ2-1; D call uncertain. In germline, CDR1 is SGDLS, CDR2 YYNGEE. There are 16 residues in the CDR3. Trimming took 0 bases from V and 4 from J, leaving 14 bases between them.

V usage is TRBV2 and J usage is TRBJ2-7; possibly TRBD1 for D (7 bases). Germline CDR1 reads SNHLY; CDR2 reads FYNNEI. The CDR3 length is 14 residues. V was trimmed by 1 base and J by 5 bases, leaving 12 bases between them. The CDR3 nucleotides are TGTGCCAGCAGTGAAGAACAGGGGAGGCACGAGCAGTACTTC. Protein: CASSEEQGRHEQYF.

This clone was counted a few times. The chain employs TRBV24-1 and TRBJ2-2; possibly TRBD2 for D (6 bases). CDR1 is KGHDR, CDR2 SFDVKD, per germline. The CDR3 loop spans 13 amino acids. Trimming stripped 9 bases from V and 5 bases from J, with 12 bases between. In DNA form, the CDR3 reads TGTGCCACCCAGCGGAGGGTAACCGGGGAGCTGTTTTTT. It is translated as CATQRRVTGELFF.

The chain is built from TRBV7-2 and TRBJ1-1, with D perhaps matching TRBD1 (6 bases). Trimming removed 6 bases from V and 4 bases from J, with 15 bases in between. Germline CDR1 and CDR2: SGHTA and FQGNSA. The CDR3 is 14 residues long. The CDR3 protein is CASSKQGLATEAFF. CDR3 bases: TGTGCCAGCAGTAAACAGGGATTGGCCACTGAAGCTTTCTTT.

V and J are TRBV5-6 and TRBJ2-3, with a possible D match to TRBD2 (6 bases). Germline lookup yields CDR1 SGHDT and CDR2 YYEEEE. This CDR3 spans 13 amino acids. V was cut by 1 base and J by 4 bases, with 7 bases left in between. The CDR3 DNA reads as TGTGCCAGCAGCTTGCCGGGGGCAGATACGCAGTATTTT. This translates into CASSLPGADTQYF.

This clone was found many times. The chain links TRBV7-9 to TRBJ1-2, with 7 bases fitting TRBD1. The CDR3 has 13 amino acids. Germline lookup yields CDR1 SEHNR and CDR2 FQNEAQ (reference sequence). The V gene end was trimmed by 8 bases and the J gene end by 3 bases; junction bases not matched to a gene: 6. CDR3 region: CASSRDSHYGYTF. Written as DNA, the CDR3 is TGTGCCAGCTCCAGGGACAGCCACTATGGCTACACCTTC.

The genes are TRBV6-5 and TRBJ2-3; no firm D call. The CDR3 runs to 14 residues. Germline V gene sequence: CDR1 MNHEY, CDR2 SVGAGI. The V end was cut by 0 bases, the J end by 7 bases, with 11 bases between. CDR3 nucleotide sequence: TGTGCCAGCAGTTACTCGTCCGGCACTAATACGCAGTATTTT. This gives the protein CASSYSSGTNTQYF.

Points on this clone: The same CDR3 can be traced to other DNA sequences in this sample. In DNA, the CDR3 is TGTGCCAGCAGCTTAGAACAAAATGAGCAGTTCTTC. Translating gives CASSLEQNEQFF. This chain links TRBV11-2 with TRBJ2-1, with no clear D. This CDR3 region has 12 residues. Trimming left V 0 bases short and J 7 bases short, with 4 bases between. Germline V lookup: CDR1 SGHAT, CDR2 FQNNGV.

This sequence joins TRBV28 and TRBJ2-7; TRBD2 matches at 14 bases. CDR1 is MDHEN and CDR2 is SYDVKM in the germline V gene. The ends lost 0 bases at V and 5 bases at J; junction bases unmatched: 3. The CDR3 has 16 residues. CDR3: CASSLWGLAGADEQYF. CDR3 nucleotides: TGTGCCAGCAGTTTATGGGGACTAGCGGGAGCGGACGAGCAGTACTTC.

This clone has only one observation. The V call is TRBV20-1, the J call TRBJ2-7; D ambiguous. Trimming shortened V by 3 bases and J by 4 bases, and 13 bases separated the two germline ends. This CDR3 contains 13 residues. Germline CDR1 and CDR2: DFQATT and SNEGSKA (reference sequence). In DNA, the CDR3 is TGCAGTGCTAGTAGTCCATCTAAATACGAGCAGTACTTC. Protein product: CSASSPSKYEQYF.